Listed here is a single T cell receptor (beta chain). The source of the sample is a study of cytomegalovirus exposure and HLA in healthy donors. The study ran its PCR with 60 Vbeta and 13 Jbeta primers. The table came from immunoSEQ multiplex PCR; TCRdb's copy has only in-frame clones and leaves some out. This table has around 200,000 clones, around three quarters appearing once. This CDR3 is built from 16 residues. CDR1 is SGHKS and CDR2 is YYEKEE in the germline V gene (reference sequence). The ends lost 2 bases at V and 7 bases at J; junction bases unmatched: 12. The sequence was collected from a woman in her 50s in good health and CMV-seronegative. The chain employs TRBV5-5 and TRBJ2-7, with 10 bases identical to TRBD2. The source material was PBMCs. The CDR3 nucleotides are TGTGCCAGCAGCTTTTTATCTAGCGGGAGTCTGAGGGAGCAGTACTTC. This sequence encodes CASSFLSSGSLREQYF.